The 9 T cell receptor beta chains below come from one sample, sequenced in a study of STAT5B mutations in CD4+ large granular lymphocyte leukemia. The repertoire was sequenced with immunoSEQ multiplex PCR; TCRdb's copy has only in-frame clones and lacks some. The sample shows roughly 21,000 clones, roughly three quarters of them seen only once. What was sequenced was CD4+ T cells from blood buffy coats. Receptor source: a human donor in good health.

The gene calls are TRBV6-6 and TRBJ2-5, with 9 bases identical to TRBD2. The ends lost 6 bases at V and 5 bases at J; junction bases unmatched: 10. This CDR3 is built from 15 residues. CDR1 MNHNY and CDR2 SVGAGI come from the germline V gene (reference sequence). The CDR3 region is CASSFLAGDGETQYF. Written as DNA, the CDR3 is TGTGCCAGCAGCTTTTTAGCGGGGGACGGGGAGACCCAGTACTTC.

The chain links TRBV30 to TRBJ2-3, with D tentatively TRBD1 (5 bases). The V gene's germline CDR1 is GTSNPN and CDR2 SVGIG (reference sequence). The CDR3 has 14 residues. The germline V and J ends were trimmed by 4 bases and 4 bases, with 15 bases remaining between them. This CDR3 is CAWNKGMSADTQYF. CDR3 nucleotides: TGTGCCTGGAACAAGGGGATGAGTGCAGATACGCAGTATTTT.

The gene calls are TRBV7-9 and TRBJ1-2; 8 nucleotides agree with TRBD1. V shed 5 bases and J 8 bases; nucleotides not matched to a gene: 4. This CDR3 region has 12 residues. The germline V gene has CDR1 SEHNR and CDR2 FQNEAQ (reference sequence). The DNA of the CDR3 is TGTGCCAGCAGCCAGGGGGCGCGGGGCTACACCTTC. It translates to CASSQGARGYTF. The full variable domain, completed using reference TRBV7-9 and TRBJ1-2, is DTGVSQNPRHKITKRGQNVTFRCDPISEHNRLYWYRQTLGQGPEFLTYFQNEAQLEKSRLLSDRFSAERPKGSFSTLEIQRTEQGDSAMYLCASSQGARGYTFGSGTRLTVV.

J is TRBJ2-1 and V is TRBV6-1, with TRBD2 matching over 14 bases. Unmatched junction bases numbered 6, after V lost 4 bases and J lost 7 bases. Per germline, CDR1 MNHNS and CDR2 SASEGT. This CDR3 comprises 16 residues. The CDR3 DNA sequence: TGTGCCAGCAGTGCGACTAGCGGGGGGGCCTGGAATGAGCAGTTCTTC. It yields the protein CASSATSGGAWNEQFF.

This sequence joins TRBV19 and TRBJ1-5, with TRBD1 matching 8 bases. J lost 4 bases, V lost 4 bases, and 3 bases had no gene match. This CDR3 has 14 residues. Germline CDR1 is LNHDA and CDR2 is SQIVND (reference sequence). The DNA of the CDR3 is TGTGCCAGTAGTACCACAGGGGGGAATCAGCCCCAGCATTTT. Its translation: CASSTTGGNQPQHF.

This clone ranks as medium-sized. V and J are TRBV19 and TRBJ1-1, with D maybe TRBD1 (5 bases). Germline loops: CDR1 LNHDA, CDR2 SQIVND (reference sequence). The CDR3 sequence is 13 residues long. V gave up 5 bases and J gave up 1 base, with 8 bases separating them. The CDR3 nucleotides read TGTGCCAGTAGTTTCGGGGGGAACACTGAAGCTTTCTTT. This translates into CASSFGGNTEAFF.

CDR3 sequence: CASSLKVGGLGDTQYF. CDR3 nucleotide sequence: TGTGCCAGCAGCTTAAAGGTGGGGGGTTTAGGAGATACGCAGTATTTT. The chain employs TRBV7-2 and TRBJ2-3, with D perhaps matching TRBD2 (6 bases). Germline V gene sequence: CDR1 SGHTA, CDR2 FQGNSA. The germline V and J ends were trimmed by 2 bases and 5 bases, with 17 bases remaining between them. The CDR3 runs to 16 residues.

This clone occurred a few times. The chain links TRBV6-5 to TRBJ1-3, with D possibly matching TRBD1 (5 bases). Germline V gene data show CDR1 as MNHEY and CDR2 as SVGAGI. Trimming removed 6 bases from V and 1 base from J, with 7 bases in between. The CDR3 spans 13 residues. Here the CDR3 DNA reads TGTGCCAGCAGGCAGGGATCTGGAAACACCATATATTTT. This encodes CASRQGSGNTIYF.

The V gene is TRBV5-1, the J gene TRBJ1-1; D not certain. CDR1 SGHRS and CDR2 YFSETQ come from the germline V gene. Trimming took off 6 bases at V and 4 bases at J, with 19 bases between the two ends. This CDR3 comprises 15 residues. In DNA, the CDR3 is TGCGCCAGCACCTCCGACTGGGTTGGGCGCACTGAAGCTTTCTTT. Translation gives CASTSDWVGRTEAFF.